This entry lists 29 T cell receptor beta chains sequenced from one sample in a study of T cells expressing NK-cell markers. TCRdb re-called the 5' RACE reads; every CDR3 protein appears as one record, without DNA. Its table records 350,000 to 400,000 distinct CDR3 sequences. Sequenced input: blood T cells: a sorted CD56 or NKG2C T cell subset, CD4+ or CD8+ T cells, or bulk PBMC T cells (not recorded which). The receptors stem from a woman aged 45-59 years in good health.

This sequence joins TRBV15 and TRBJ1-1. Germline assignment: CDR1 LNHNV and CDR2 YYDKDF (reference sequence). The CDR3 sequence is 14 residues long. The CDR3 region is CATSRDLSNTEAFF. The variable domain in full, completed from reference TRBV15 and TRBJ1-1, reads DAMVIQNPRYQVTQFGKPVTLSCSQTLNHNVMYWYQQKSSQAPKLLFHYYDKDFNNEADTPDNFQSRRPNTSFCFLDIRSPGLGDTAMYLCATSRDLSNTEAFFGQGTRLTVV.

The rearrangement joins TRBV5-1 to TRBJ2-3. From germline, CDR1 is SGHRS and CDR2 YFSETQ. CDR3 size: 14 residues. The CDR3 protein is CASRNSLSTDTQYF.

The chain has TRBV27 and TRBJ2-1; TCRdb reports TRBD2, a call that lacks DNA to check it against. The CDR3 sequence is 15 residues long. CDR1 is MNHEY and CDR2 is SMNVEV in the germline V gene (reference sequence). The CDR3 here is CASSLSLAGVSEQFF.

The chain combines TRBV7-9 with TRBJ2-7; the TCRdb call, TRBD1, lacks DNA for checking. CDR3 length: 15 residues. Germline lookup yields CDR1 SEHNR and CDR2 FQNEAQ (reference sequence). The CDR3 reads CASSGAGGTSYEQYF.

The CDR3 loop is CSARGPYAGGRDEQFF. V is TRBV20-1 and J is TRBJ2-1; without DNA, the TCRdb call of TRBD2 cannot be checked. Germline-derived CDR1 and CDR2 are DFQATT and SNEGSKA (reference sequence). The CDR3 runs to 16 residues.

Here the CDR3 reads CAVRAGSNTEAFF. The chain couples TRBV24-1 to TRBJ1-1; absent DNA, TCRdb's TRBD1 call cannot be checked. The CDR3 spans 13 residues. Germline CDR1 KGHDR, CDR2 SFDVKD.

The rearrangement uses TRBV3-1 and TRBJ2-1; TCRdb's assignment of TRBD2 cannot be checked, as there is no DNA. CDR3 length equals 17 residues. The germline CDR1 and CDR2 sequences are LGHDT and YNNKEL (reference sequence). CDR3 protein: CASSQGGLAVTYNEQFF.

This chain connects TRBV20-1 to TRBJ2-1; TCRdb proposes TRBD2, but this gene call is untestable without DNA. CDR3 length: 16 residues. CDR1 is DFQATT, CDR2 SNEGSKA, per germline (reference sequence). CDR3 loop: CSATTSGRSSDNEQFF.

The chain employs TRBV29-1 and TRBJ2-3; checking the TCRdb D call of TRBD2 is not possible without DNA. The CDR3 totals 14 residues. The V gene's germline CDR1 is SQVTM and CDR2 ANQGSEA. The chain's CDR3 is CSVLRLAGSLEQYF.

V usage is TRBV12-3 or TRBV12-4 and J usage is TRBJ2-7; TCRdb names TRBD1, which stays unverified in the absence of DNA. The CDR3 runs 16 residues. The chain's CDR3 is CASSFSGTGVPYEQYF.

The CDR3 is CASSLEAGDEQFF. The genes are TRBV5-1 and TRBJ2-1; without DNA, the TCRdb call of TRBD2 cannot be checked. The germline V gene has CDR1 SGHRS and CDR2 YFSETQ. The CDR3 has 13 amino acids.

CDR3 in amino acids: CSVVTGLAGGETQYF. V gene TRBV29-1 combines with J gene TRBJ2-5; TCRdb's D call, TRBD2, is unchecked because there is no DNA. CDR3 length: 15 residues. Per the germline V gene, CDR1 is SQVTM and CDR2 is ANQGSEA.

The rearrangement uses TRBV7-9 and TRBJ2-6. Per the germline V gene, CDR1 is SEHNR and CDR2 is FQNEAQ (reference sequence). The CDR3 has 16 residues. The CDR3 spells CASSLAVVPGANVLTF.

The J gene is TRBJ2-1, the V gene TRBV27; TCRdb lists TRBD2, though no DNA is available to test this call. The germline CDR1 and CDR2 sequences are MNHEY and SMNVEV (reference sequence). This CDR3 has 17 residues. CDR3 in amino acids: CASTNSPTSGSYREQFF.

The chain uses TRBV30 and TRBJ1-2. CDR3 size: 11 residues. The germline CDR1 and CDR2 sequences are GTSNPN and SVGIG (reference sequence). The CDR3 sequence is CAWSRRYGYTF.

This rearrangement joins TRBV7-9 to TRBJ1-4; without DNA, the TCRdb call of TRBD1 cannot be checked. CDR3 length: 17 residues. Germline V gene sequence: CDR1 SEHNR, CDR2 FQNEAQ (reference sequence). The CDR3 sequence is CASSLRAIQGNSEKLFF.

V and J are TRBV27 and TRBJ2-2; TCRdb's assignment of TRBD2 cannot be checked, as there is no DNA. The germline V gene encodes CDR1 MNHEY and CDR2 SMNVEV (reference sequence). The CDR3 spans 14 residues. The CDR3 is CATSGLANTGELFF.

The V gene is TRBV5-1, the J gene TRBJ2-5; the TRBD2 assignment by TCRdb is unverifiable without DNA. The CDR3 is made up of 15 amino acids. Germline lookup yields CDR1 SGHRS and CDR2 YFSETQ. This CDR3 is CASSLVTGTTETQYF.

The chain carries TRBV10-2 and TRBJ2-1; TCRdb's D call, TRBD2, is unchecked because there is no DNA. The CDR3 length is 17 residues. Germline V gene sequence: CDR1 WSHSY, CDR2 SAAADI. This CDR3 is CASSAKAFTRGRNEQFF.

The CDR3 sequence is CASSSDGAANYGYTF. The chain has TRBV5-1 and TRBJ1-2; absent DNA, TCRdb's TRBD1 call cannot be checked. CDR1 SGHRS and CDR2 YFSETQ come from the germline V gene. The length of the CDR3 is 15 residues.

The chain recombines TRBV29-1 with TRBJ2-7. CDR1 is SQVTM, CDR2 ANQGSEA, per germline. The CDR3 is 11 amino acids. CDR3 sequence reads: CSVEVSYEQYF.

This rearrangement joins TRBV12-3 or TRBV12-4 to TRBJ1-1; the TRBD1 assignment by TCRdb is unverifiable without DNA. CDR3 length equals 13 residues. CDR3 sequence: CASRLTGGSLAFF.

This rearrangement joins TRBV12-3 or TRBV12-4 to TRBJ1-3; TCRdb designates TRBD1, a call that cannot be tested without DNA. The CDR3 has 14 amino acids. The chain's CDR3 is CASSLVGAGNTIYF.

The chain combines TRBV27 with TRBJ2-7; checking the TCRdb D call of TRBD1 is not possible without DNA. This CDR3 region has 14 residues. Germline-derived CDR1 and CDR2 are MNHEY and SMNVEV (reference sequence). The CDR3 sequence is CASSPAGGRYEQYF.

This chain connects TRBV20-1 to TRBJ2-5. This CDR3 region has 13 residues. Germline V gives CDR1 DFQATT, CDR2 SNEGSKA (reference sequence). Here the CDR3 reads CSARVSSAETQYF.

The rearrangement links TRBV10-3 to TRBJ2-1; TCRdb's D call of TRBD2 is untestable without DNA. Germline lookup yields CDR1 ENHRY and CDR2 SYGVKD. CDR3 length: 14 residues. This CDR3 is CAIGWAGGRNEQFF.

The CDR3 protein is CASSWGQIEQYF. V usage is TRBV28 and J usage is TRBJ2-7; TCRdb's D call of TRBD1 is untestable without DNA. The CDR3 runs 12 residues. The germline V gene has CDR1 MDHEN and CDR2 SYDVKM.

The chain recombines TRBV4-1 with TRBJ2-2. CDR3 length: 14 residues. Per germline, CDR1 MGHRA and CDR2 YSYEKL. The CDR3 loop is CASSKGRDTGELFF.

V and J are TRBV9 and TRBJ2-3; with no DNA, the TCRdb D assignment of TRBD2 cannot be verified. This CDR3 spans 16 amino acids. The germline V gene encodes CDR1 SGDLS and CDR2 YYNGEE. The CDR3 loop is CASSARLAGDSDTQYF.